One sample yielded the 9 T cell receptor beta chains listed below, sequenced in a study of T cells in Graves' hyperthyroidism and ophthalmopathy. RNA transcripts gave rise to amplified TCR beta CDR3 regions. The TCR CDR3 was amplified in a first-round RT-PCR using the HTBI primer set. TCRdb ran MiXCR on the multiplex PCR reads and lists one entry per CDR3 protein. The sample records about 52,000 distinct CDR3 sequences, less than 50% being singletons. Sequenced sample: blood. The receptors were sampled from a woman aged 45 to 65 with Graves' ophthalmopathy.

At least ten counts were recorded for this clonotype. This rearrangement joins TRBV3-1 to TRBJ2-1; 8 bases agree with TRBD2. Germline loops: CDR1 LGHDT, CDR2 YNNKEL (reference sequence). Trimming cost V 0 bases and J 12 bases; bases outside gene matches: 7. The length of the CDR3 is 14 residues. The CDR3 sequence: CASSQDLAGRGQFF. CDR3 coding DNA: TGTGCCAGCAGCCAAGATCTTGCCGGGAGGGGGCAGTTCTTC.

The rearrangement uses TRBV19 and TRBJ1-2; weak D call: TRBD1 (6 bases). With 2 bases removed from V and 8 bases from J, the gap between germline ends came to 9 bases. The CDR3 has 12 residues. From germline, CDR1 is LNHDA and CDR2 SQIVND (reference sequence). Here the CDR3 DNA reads TGTGCCAGTAGTATACTGGGGGGCGGCTACACCTTC. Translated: CASSILGGGYTF.

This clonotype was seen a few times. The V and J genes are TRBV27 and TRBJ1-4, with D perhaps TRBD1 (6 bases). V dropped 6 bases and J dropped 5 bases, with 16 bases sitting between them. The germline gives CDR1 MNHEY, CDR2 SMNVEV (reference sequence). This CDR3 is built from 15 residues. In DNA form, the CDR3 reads TGTGCCAGCAGGTCCACAGGGTGGCCCAATGAAAAACTGTTTTTT. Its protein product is CASRSTGWPNEKLFF.

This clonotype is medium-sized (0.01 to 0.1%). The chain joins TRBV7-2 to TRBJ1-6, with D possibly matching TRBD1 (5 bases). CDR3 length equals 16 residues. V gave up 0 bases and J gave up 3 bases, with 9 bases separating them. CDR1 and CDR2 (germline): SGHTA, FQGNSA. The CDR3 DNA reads TGTGCCAGCAGCTTAGCGGTAGACAGCTATAATTCACCCCTCCACTTT. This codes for CASSLAVDSYNSPLHF.

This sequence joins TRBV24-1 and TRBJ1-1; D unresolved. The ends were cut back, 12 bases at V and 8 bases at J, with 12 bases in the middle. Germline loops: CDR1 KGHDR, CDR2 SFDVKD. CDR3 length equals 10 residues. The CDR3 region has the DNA TGTGCCCCAGAGGGATCCGAAGCTTTCTTT. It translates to CAPEGSEAFF.

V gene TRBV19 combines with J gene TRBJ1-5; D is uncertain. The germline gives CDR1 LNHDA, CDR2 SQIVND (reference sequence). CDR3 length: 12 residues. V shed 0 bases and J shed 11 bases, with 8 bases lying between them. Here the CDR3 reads CASSIDGRSQHF. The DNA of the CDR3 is TGTGCCAGTAGTATAGATGGGAGGTCCCAGCATTTT.

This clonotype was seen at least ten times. CDR3 nucleotide sequence: TGTGCCAGCATGACCCCCGCAGGCCCGGGGGACGAGCAGTACTTC. Its protein product is CASMTPAGPGDEQYF. The genes are TRBV2 and TRBJ2-7; maybe TRBD2 (6 bases). Germline V gene data show CDR1 as SNHLY and CDR2 as FYNNEI. The V end lost 7 bases, the J end lost 5 bases, and 21 bases lay between the germline ends. The CDR3 consists of 15 residues.

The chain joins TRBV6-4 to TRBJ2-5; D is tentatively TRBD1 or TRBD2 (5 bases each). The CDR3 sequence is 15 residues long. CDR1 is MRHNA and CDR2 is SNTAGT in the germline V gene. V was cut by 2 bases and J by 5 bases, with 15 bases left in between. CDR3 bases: TGTGCCAGCAGTGACGGGGACCTGGGCGGGGAGACCCAGTACTTC. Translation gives CASSDGDLGGETQYF.

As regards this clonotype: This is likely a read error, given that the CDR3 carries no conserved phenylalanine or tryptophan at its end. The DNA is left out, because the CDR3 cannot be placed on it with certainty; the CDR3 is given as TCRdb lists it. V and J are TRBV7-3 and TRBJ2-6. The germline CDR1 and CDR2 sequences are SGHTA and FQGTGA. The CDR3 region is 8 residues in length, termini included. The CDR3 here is CASSLGTS.